The T cell receptor (beta chain) under discussion was sequenced for a study of cytomegalovirus exposure and HLA in healthy donors. Across the whole study: The 95 to 150 validation repertoires, a later analysis reported, used the same platform as the 666 first-cohort repertoires. Points from the study as a whole: There were some public TCRs occurring in many donors, but most TCR sequences were rare.

Data came from immunoSEQ multiplex PCR; TCRdb stores just in-frame clones and leaves some out. The table has over 120,000 clones, approximately 90% seen once. Regarding this clone: As yet, its antigen is unknown.

V shed 0 bases and J shed 5 bases, with 17 bases lying between them. The CDR3 extends over 16 amino acids. CDR1 is MNHNY and CDR2 is SVGAGI in the germline V gene (reference sequence). The chain couples TRBV6-6 to TRBJ2-7; D may be TRBD2 (7 bases). Sequencing used PBMCs. This TCR came from a young man in good health and CMV-seropositive. The CDR3, as DNA: TGTGCCAGCAGTTACTCGGAACAGGGAGGGCGGGACGAGCAGTACTTC. Encoded protein: CASSYSEQGGRDEQYF.